Presented here are 5 T cell receptor beta chains from one specimen sequenced in a study of cytomegalovirus exposure and HLA in healthy donors. Primers for the PCR totalled 60 Vbeta and 13 Jbeta. The table came from immunoSEQ multiplex PCR; TCRdb's copy has only in-frame clones and leaves some out. In the table there are about 80,000 clones, roughly 65% of which are singletons. Sample: PBMCs. The receptors derive from a male donor in good health and CMV-seropositive.

V and J are TRBV14 and TRBJ2-3; 8 bases line up with TRBD2. V lost 0 bases to trimming and J lost 4 bases; unmatched junction nucleotides: 3. Germline lookup yields CDR1 SGHDN and CDR2 FVKESK. The CDR3 runs to 15 residues. The chain's CDR3 is CASSQDPGLADTQYF. CDR3 DNA sequence: TGTGCCAGCAGCCAAGATCCGGGACTAGCAGATACGCAGTATTTT.

As for this clone: Germline is not matched at one junction end, which may reflect a read error. The chain is built from TRBV19 and TRBJ2-7; 9 bases are a match to TRBD1. Per germline, CDR1 LNHDA and CDR2 SQIVND (reference sequence). The CDR3 is 16 amino acids. The CDR3 nucleotides are TGTGCCTGTAGTGCATCCGGGACAGGGCCGTTCTACGAGCAGTACTTC. Encoded protein: CACSASGTGPFYEQYF.

This clone was counted once. This chain connects TRBV7-2 to TRBJ1-1; D remains ambiguous. Germline V gene lookup returns CDR1 SGHTA and CDR2 FQGNSA. With 4 bases removed from V and 1 base from J, the gap between germline ends came to 10 bases. CDR3 size: 14 residues. The CDR3 spells CASSWRRGNTEAFF. The CDR3 bases are TGTGCCAGCAGCTGGAGACGGGGGAACACTGAAGCTTTCTTT.

The chain uses TRBV28 and TRBJ2-3; D gene uncertain. CDR3 length equals 13 residues. The V gene lost 5 bases and the J gene lost 0 bases, with 6 bases spanning the gap. Germline CDR1 reads MDHEN; CDR2 reads SYDVKM. The CDR3 DNA is TGTGCCAGCAGTGTCAGAAGCACAGATACGCAGTATTTT. It yields the protein CASSVRSTDTQYF.

This clone was found once. V gene TRBV19 combines with J gene TRBJ2-1; D is possibly TRBD2 (5 bases). The length of the CDR3 is 16 residues. Trimming shortened V by 3 bases and J by 3 bases, and 15 bases separated the two germline ends. CDR1 is LNHDA, CDR2 SQIVND, per germline (reference sequence). CDR3 nucleotide sequence: TGTGCCAGTAGTATCGATTCGGGGAGACACTACAATGAGCAGTTCTTC. This translates into CASSIDSGRHYNEQFF.